Following are 8 T cell receptor beta chains from one sample sequenced in a study of cytomegalovirus exposure and HLA in healthy donors. Sequencing used immunoSEQ multiplex PCR; TCRdb keeps in-frame clones, though not all of them. The data hold 75,000 to 90,000 clones, with around 96% observed a single time. The specimen was PBMCs. These receptors all stem from a man aged 18 to 30 in good health and CMV-seropositive.

A single count supports this clone. The CDR3: CASRSPAGTGSEKLFF. As DNA, the CDR3 is TGTGCCAGCAGGTCGCCTGCCGGGACAGGGAGTGAAAAACTGTTTTTT. The rearrangement joins TRBV28 to TRBJ1-4; 9 bases are shared with TRBD1. V lost 6 bases and J lost 7; bases outside the gene matches: 12. Germline V CDR1 and CDR2: MDHEN, SYDVKM. CDR3 length equals 16 residues.

The V gene is TRBV7-8, the J gene TRBJ2-3; no clear D. CDR1 SGHVS and CDR2 FQNEAQ come from the germline V gene. CDR3 length equals 14 residues. Trimming removed 2 bases from V and 0 bases from J, with 6 bases in between. The CDR3 DNA reads as TGTGCCAGCAGCTTACTAACTAGCACAGATACGCAGTATTTT. This codes for CASSLLTSTDTQYF.

This chain connects TRBV5-4 to TRBJ2-5, with 10 positions matching TRBD2. CDR3 length: 15 residues. V shed 3 bases and J 5 bases; nucleotides not matched to a gene: 7. Germline V gene sequence: CDR1 SGHNT, CDR2 YYREEE (reference sequence). In DNA, the CDR3 is TGTGCCAGCAGCTGGACGGGAGCGGGAGGGGAGACCCAGTACTTC. Its translation: CASSWTGAGGETQYF.

This sequence joins TRBV30 and TRBJ1-3; D unresolved. Germline assignment: CDR1 GTSNPN and CDR2 SVGIG (reference sequence). This CDR3 region has 13 residues. V was trimmed by 2 bases and J by 4 bases, leaving 9 bases between them. The CDR3 DNA is TGTGCCTGGAGTAATGAGGGAGGAAACACCATATATTTT. Its protein product is CAWSNEGGNTIYF.

V is TRBV7-9 and J is TRBJ1-1; no firm D call. V lost 1 base to trimming and J lost 4 bases, with 4 bases between them. The germline V gene encodes CDR1 SEHNR and CDR2 FQNEAQ (reference sequence). This CDR3 is built from 12 residues. This CDR3 reads CASSLVLTEAFF. DNA for the CDR3: TGTGCCAGCAGCTTAGTACTCACTGAAGCTTTCTTT.

The gene calls are TRBV6-5 and TRBJ2-7, with D tentatively TRBD1 (6 bases). Per the germline V gene, CDR1 is MNHEY and CDR2 is SVGAGI. This CDR3 has 12 amino acids. Trimming shortened V by 5 bases and J by 8 bases, and 13 bases separated the two germline ends. CDR3 coding DNA: TGTGCCAGCAGTGAGGACAGATTGAAGCAGTACTTC. Translation: CASSEDRLKQYF.

The V and J genes are TRBV6-1 and TRBJ2-3; possibly TRBD1 for D (5 bases). The CDR3 extends over 14 amino acids. The germline CDR1 and CDR2 sequences are MNHNS and SASEGT. Trimming stripped 3 bases from V and 3 bases from J, with 10 bases between. In DNA, the CDR3 is TGTGCCAGCAGTGATACAGGAATGACAGATACGCAGTATTTT. Its translation: CASSDTGMTDTQYF.

The chain uses TRBV18 and TRBJ1-5; 7 bases are shared with TRBD1. The CDR3 runs 15 residues. Germline lookup yields CDR1 KGHSH and CDR2 LQKENI. Trimming cost V 3 bases and J 6 bases; bases outside gene matches: 8. CDR3 DNA sequence: TGTGCCAGCTCACCCTCGACAGGGACCGGTCAGCCCCAGCATTTT. It translates to CASSPSTGTGQPQHF.